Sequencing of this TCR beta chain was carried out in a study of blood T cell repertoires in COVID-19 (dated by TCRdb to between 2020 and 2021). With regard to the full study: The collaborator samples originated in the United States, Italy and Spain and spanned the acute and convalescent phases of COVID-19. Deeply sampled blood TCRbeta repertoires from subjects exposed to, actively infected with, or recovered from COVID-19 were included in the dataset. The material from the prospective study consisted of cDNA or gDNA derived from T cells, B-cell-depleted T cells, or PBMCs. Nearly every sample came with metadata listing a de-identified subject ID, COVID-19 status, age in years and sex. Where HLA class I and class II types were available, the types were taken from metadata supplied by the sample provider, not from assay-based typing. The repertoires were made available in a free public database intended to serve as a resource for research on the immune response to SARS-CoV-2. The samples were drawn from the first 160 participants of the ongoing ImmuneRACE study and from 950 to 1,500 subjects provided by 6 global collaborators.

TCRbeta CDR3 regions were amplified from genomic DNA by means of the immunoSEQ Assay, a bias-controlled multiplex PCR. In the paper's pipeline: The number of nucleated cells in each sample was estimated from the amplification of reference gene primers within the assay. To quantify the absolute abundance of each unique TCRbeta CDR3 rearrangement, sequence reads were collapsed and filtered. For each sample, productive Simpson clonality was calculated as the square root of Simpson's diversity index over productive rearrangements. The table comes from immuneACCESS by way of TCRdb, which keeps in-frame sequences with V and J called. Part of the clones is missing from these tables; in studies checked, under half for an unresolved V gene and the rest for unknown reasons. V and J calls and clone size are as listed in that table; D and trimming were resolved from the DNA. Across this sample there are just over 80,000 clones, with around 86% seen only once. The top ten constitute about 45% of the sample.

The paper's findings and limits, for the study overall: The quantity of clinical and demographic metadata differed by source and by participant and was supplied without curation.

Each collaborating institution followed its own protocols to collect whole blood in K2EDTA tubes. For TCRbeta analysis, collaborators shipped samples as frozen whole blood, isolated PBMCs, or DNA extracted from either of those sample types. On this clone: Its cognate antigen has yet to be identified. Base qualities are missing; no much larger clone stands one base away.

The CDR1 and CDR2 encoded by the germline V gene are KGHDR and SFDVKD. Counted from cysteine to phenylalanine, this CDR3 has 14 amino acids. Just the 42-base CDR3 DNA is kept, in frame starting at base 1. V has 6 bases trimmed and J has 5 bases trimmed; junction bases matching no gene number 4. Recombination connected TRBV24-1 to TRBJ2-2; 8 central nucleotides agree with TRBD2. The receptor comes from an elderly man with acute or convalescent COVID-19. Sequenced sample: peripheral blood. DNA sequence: TGTGCCACCAGTCGGGGGGGCTCGACCGGGGAGCTGTTTTTT. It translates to CATSRGGSTGELFF.